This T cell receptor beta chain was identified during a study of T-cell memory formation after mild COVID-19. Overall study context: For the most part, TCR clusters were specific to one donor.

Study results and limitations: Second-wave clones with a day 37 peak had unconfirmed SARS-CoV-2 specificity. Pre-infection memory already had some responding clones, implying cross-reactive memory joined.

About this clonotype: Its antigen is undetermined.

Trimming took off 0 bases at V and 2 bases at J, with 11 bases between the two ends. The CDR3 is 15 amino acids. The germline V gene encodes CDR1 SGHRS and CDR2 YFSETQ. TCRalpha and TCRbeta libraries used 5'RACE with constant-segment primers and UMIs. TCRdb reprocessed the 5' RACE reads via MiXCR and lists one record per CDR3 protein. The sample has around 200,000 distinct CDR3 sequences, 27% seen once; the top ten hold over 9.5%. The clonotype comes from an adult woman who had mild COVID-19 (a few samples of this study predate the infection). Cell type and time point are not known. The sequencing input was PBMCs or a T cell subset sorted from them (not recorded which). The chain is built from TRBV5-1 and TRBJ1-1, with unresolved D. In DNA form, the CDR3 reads TGCGCCAGCAGCTTGGTGGCAGGACCCAACACTGAAGCTTTCTTT. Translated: CASSLVAGPNTEAFF.